Listed below are T cell receptor beta chains from one sample, sequenced in a study of T cells in Graves' hyperthyroidism and ophthalmopathy. MiXCR was run by TCRdb on the multiplex PCR reads, yielding one entry per CDR3 protein. The table shows roughly 180,000 distinct CDR3 sequences, with roughly 10% occurring only once. Sequencing was performed on blood. The receptors originated from a woman between 18 and 29 years old with Graves' hyperthyroidism that later progressed to Graves' ophthalmopathy. The CDR3 runs from the conserved cysteine through the conserved F or W. A D gene is named only where the DNA matches it firmly. The size of a clone is reported for some rows only, either as once, few or many, or as a class for expanded clones.

j_call | clone_size | d_call | v_call | cdr3_nt | cdr3_aa
TRBJ2-7 | many | NA | TRBV20-1 | TGCAGTGCTAGAGATCGGCCCGGGCCCTACCACTACGAGCAGTACTTC | CSARDRPGPYHYEQYF
TRBJ2-1 | many | NA | TRBV13 | TGTGCCAGCAGCCCACCGCGGGATGAGCAGTTCTTC | CASSPPRDEQFF
TRBJ2-5 | NA | TRBD2 | TRBV7-2 | TGTGCCAGCAGCTTAGCTAGCGGGAGGGGTCAAGAGGCCCAGTACTTC | CASSLASGRGQEAQYF
TRBJ1-4 | many | NA | TRBV6-1 | TGTGCCTCCCGGACAGCAAAGAATGAAAAACTGTTTTTT | CASRTAKNEKLFF
TRBJ2-5 | NA | NA | TRBV7-6 | TGTGCCAGCAGCTCCCCCCGGGGCCTCCCGGAGACCCAGTACTTC | CASSSPRGLPETQYF
TRBJ2-6 | many | NA | TRBV27 | TGTGCCAGCAGTTTATCGGGGGGTATCGGGGCCAACGTCCTGACTTTC | CASSLSGGIGANVLTF
TRBJ2-5 | few | TRBD2 | TRBV14 | TGTGCCAGCAGTCGGGACTATTCTCAAGAGACCCAGTACTTC | CASSRDYSQETQYF
TRBJ1-4 | many | NA | TRBV20-1 | TGCAGTGCCCCGTGGGGCAATGAAAAACTGTTTTTT | CSAPWGNEKLFF
TRBJ2-1 | many | TRBD2 | TRBV2 | TGTGCCAGCAGGGATAGGACTAGTTTCTACAATGAGCAGTTCTTC | CASRDRTSFYNEQFF
TRBJ2-7 | many | TRBD1 | TRBV29-1 | TGCAGCGTGGTGGGGAGGACAGGGAATCGCGAGCAGTACTTC | CSVVGRTGNREQYF
TRBJ1-4 | NA | TRBD1 | TRBV29-1 | TGCAGCGTAGACAGGGGGCAGGAAAAACTGTTTTTT | CSVDRGQEKLFF
TRBJ2-2 | many | NA | TRBV10-3 | TGTGCCATCAGAGCAGGGGACGGCACCGGGGAGCTGTTTTTT | CAIRAGDGTGELFF
TRBJ1-4 | few | NA | TRBV4-1 | TGCGCCAGCAGGAGCGATACTGAAAAACTGTTTTTT | CASRSDTEKLFF
TRBJ2-5 | few | TRBD2 | TRBV20-1 | TGCAGTGCTAGCGTTCACGGGACTAGCGAAGAGACCCAGTACTTC | CSASVHGTSEETQYF
TRBJ2-7 | few | NA | TRBV3-1 | TGTGCCAGCAGCCAAGATTCGGTCAGCCACGAGCAGTACTTC | CASSQDSVSHEQYF
TRBJ2-1 | NA | TRBD2 | TRBV19 | TGTGCCAGTAGGACGGGAGGTGTAGTTAATGAGCAGTTCTTC | CASRTGGVVNEQFF
TRBJ1-1 | NA | NA | TRBV28 | TGTGCCAGCAGTTTCACAGTTGAAGCTTTCTTT | CASSFTVEAFF
TRBJ1-2 | many | NA | TRBV27 | TGTGCCAGCAGTCCAACCGGGGTGCGTGGCTACACCTTC | CASSPTGVRGYTF
TRBJ2-3 | few | NA | TRBV19 | TGTGCCAGTAGTATGGCGTCGACAGATACGCAGTATTTT | CASSMASTDTQYF
TRBJ1-1 | many | TRBD1 | TRBV15 | TGTGCCACCAGCAGCGACAGGGCAACGAACACTGAAGCTTTCTTT | CATSSDRATNTEAFF
TRBJ2-6 | many | TRBD1 | TRBV6-1 | TGTGCCAGCAGTGGGGGGACAGTCTCTGGTGGGGCCAACGTCCTGACTTTC | CASSGGTVSGGANVLTF
TRBJ1-2 | many | NA | TRBV2 | TGTGCCAGCAGTGATTATGGGGTGGTCTATGGCTACACCTTC | CASSDYGVVYGYTF
TRBJ1-5 | many | NA | TRBV28 | TGTGCCAGCAGTTTTCCCCCCACGGGGAATCAGCCCCAGCATTTT | CASSFPPTGNQPQHF
TRBJ2-1 | few | NA | TRBV11-2 | TGTGCCAGCAGCTTTGAGGGATCGGAGGAGAATGAGCAGTTCTTC | CASSFEGSEENEQFF
TRBJ2-5 | few | NA | TRBV20-1 | TGCAGTGCTAGAGGGGGGAGCGTGTCGAGGTTGGAGACCCAGTACTTC | CSARGGSVSRLETQYF
TRBJ2-5 | NA | TRBD2 | TRBV6-2/TRBV6-3 | TGTGCCAGCAGTTCCCTGGGGCGGGGGCAAGAGACCCAGTACTTC | CASSSLGRGQETQYF
TRBJ2-7 | many | NA | TRBV12-3/TRBV12-4 | TGTGCCAGCAAAAGAGTACCTTACGAGCAGTACTTC | CASKRVPYEQYF
TRBJ2-7 | many | TRBD1 | TRBV12-3/TRBV12-4 | TGTGCCAGCACCCCGGGCAGGGGGTTCTACGAGCAGTACTTC | CASTPGRGFYEQYF
TRBJ1-1 | many | NA | TRBV11-1 | TGTGCCAGCAGCGCCCAACACGTGAACACTGAAGCTTTCTTT | CASSAQHVNTEAFF
TRBJ2-3 | many | TRBD1 | TRBV18 | TGTGCCAGCTCACAAAGGACAGGGGAGACAGATACGCAGTATTTT | CASSQRTGETDTQYF
TRBJ2-6 | NA | NA | TRBV6-6 | TGTGCCAGCAGTTACGTTGTTTCTGGGGCCAACGTCCTGACTTTC | CASSYVVSGANVLTF
TRBJ1-1 | few | NA | TRBV28 | TGTGCCAGCAGTTTATTTTCACAGTTGAACACTGAAGCTTTCTTT | CASSLFSQLNTEAFF
TRBJ1-2 | many | TRBD1 | TRBV12-3/TRBV12-4 | TGTGCCAGCAGTCTCGGACAGGGGGCGAGCTATGGCTACACCTTC | CASSLGQGASYGYTF
TRBJ1-6 | many | NA | TRBV6-1 | TGTGCCAGCAGTGAAGCTGGCAGGGGCTCCTATAATTCACCCCTCCACTTT | CASSEAGRGSYNSPLHF
TRBJ2-2 | few | TRBD1 | TRBV6-4 | TGTGCCAGCAGTGAAGGGACAGGGGGCAGTACCGGGGAGCTGTTTTTT | CASSEGTGGSTGELFF
TRBJ2-6 | many | NA | TRBV6-1 | TGTGCCAGCAGTGACGGCAGGGCTGGGGCCAACGTCCTGACTTTC | CASSDGRAGANVLTF
TRBJ2-2 | few | TRBD2 | TRBV20-1 | TGCAGTGCCCGGCAGTCGGCTAGCGGAGCGAACACCGGGGAGCTGTTTTTT | CSARQSASGANTGELFF